This T cell receptor (beta chain) comes out of a study of blood T cell repertoires in COVID-19. Trimming removed 0 bases from V and 6 bases from J; junction bases left unmatched: 6. CDR1 is MNHEY, CDR2 SMNVEV, per germline (reference sequence). This CDR3 has 16 residues. Only one count was recorded for this clone. Data came from immunoSEQ multiplex PCR; TCRdb stores just in-frame clones and leaves some out. The data contain more than 95,000 clones, 86% of them seen just once; the ten biggest clones take up 5% to 6.5%. The receptor comes from a human donor in a cohort sampled during active COVID-19. This sequence joins TRBV27 and TRBJ2-7; 12 bases are a match to TRBD1. Specimen: peripheral blood. CDR3 region: CASSLSTGTGGFEQYF. Here the CDR3 DNA reads TGTGCCAGCAGTTTATCGACCGGGACAGGGGGCTTCGAGCAGTACTTC.